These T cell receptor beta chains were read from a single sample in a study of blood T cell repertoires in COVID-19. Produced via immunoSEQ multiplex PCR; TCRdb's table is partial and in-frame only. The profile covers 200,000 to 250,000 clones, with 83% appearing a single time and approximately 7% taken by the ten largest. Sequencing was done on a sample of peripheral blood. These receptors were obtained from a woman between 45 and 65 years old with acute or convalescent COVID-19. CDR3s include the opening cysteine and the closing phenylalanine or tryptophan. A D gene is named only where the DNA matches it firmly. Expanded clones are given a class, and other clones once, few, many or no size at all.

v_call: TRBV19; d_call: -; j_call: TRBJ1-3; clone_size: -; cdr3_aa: CASTAGAYGNTIYF; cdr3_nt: TGTGCCAGTACGGCAGGGGCTTATGGAAACACCATATATTTT
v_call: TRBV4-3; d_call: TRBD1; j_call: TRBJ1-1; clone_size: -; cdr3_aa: CASSQGFQGVTEAFF; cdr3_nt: TGCGCCAGCAGCCAAGGGTTCCAGGGGGTCACTGAAGCTTTCTTT
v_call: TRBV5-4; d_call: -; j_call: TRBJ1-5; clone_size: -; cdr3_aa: CASSPGGSNQPQHF; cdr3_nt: TGTGCCAGCAGCCCGGGGGGGTCAAACCAGCCCCAGCATTTT
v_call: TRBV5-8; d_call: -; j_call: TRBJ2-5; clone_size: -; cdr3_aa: CASSTPLAPETQYF; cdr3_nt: TGTGCCAGCAGTACCCCTCTGGCCCCAGAGACCCAGTACTTC
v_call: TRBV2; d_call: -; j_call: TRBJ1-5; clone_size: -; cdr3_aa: CASSSGATAQHF; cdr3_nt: TGTGCCAGCAGCTCGGGAGCGACGGCCCAGCATTTT
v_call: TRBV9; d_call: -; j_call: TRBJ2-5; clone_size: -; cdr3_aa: CASSPRTDRGTQYF; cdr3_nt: TGTGCCAGCAGCCCCCGGACAGACCGGGGGACCCAGTACTTC
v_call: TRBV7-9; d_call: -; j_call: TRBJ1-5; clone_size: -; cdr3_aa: CASSQSSGNQPQHF; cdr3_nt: TGTGCCAGCAGCCAGTCCTCAGGGAATCAGCCCCAGCATTTT
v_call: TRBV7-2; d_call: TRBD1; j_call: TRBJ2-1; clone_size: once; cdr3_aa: CASSLTGGGHNEQFF; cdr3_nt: TGTGCCAGCAGCTTAACAGGGGGCGGCCACAATGAGCAGTTCTTC
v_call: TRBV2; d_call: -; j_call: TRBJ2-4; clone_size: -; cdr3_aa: CASTGGQVQYF; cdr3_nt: TGTGCCAGCACCGGGGGGCAGGTTCAGTACTTC
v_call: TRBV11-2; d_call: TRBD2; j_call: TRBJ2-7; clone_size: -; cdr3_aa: CASSLGYSGSSHEQYF; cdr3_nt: TGTGCCAGCAGCTTAGGCTATAGCGGGAGTTCCCACGAGCAGTACTTC
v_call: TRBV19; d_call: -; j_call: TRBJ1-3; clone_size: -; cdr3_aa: CASQREGLSGNTIYF; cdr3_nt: TGTGCCAGCCAAAGAGAGGGCCTCTCTGGAAACACCATATATTTT
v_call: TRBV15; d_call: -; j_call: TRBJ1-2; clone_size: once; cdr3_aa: CATSRDSYGYTF; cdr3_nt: TGTGCCACCAGCAGGGACAGCTATGGCTACACCTTC
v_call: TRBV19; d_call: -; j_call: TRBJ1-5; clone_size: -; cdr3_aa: CASSLGRLNQPQHF; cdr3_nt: TGTGCCAGTAGCCTGGGGCGGCTCAATCAGCCCCAGCATTTT
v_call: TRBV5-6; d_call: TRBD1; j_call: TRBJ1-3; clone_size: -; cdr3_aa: CASSLDWTGGFGNTIYF; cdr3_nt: TGTGCCAGCAGCTTGGACTGGACAGGGGGTTTTGGAAACACCATATATTTT
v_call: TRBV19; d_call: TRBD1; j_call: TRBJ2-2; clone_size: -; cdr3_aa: CASSRDRDTGELFF; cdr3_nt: TGTGCCAGTAGCCGGGACAGGGACACCGGGGAGCTGTTTTTT
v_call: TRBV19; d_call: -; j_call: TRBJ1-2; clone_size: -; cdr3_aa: CASSLSDPLAGGYTF; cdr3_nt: TGTGCCAGTAGTTTGTCGGACCCTCTTGCGGGGGGCTACACCTTC
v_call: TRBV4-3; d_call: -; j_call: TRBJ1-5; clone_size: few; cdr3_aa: CASSQVTGSNQPQHF; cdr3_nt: TGCGCCAGCAGCCAAGTAACAGGATCAAATCAGCCCCAGCATTTT
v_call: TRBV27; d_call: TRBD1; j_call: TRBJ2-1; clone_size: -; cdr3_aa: CASSTSGTGVPYNEQFF; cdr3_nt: TGTGCCAGCAGTACCTCCGGGACAGGGGTCCCCTACAATGAGCAGTTCTTC
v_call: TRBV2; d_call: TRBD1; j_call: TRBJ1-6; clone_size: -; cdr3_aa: CASSEQGQSPLHF; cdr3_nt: TGTGCCAGCAGTGAACAGGGACAGTCACCCCTCCACTTT
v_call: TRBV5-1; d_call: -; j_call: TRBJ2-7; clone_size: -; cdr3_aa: CASSLDPQMTYEQYF; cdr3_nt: TGCGCCAGCAGCTTGGATCCACAGATGACCTACGAGCAGTACTTC
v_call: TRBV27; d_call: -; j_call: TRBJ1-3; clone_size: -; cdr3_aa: CASSLSANSGNTIYF; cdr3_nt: TGTGCCAGCAGTTTATCAGCGAACTCTGGAAACACCATATATTTT
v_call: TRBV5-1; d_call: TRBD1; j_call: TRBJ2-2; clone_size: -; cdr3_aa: CASSLASGGETGELFF; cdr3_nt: TGCGCCAGCAGCTTGGCCTCAGGGGGTGAAACCGGGGAGCTGTTTTTT
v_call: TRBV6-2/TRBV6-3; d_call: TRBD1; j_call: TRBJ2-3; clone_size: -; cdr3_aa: CASSHPPGQGQDTQYF; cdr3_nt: TGTGCCAGCAGCCATCCCCCGGGACAGGGCCAAGATACGCAGTATTTT
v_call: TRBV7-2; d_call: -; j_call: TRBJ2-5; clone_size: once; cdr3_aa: CASSLKVADIQETQYF; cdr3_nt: TGTGCCAGCAGCTTAAAAGTAGCGGATATACAAGAGACCCAGTACTTC
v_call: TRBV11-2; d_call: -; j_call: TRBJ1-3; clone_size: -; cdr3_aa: CASREGRAGNTIYF; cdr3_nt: TGTGCCAGCAGAGAAGGTCGGGCTGGAAACACCATATATTTT
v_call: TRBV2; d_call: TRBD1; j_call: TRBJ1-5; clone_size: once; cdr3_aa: CASNRDRGLLEPQHF; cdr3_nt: TGTGCCAGCAACCGGGACAGGGGGCTTTTGGAGCCCCAGCATTTT
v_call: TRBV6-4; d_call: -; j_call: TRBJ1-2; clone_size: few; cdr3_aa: CASSAGGGGYTF; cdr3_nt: TGTGCCAGCAGTGCGGGGGGCGGTGGCTACACCTTC
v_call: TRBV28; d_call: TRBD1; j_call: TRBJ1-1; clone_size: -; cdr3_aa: CASSKTGRGAFF; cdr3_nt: TGTGCCAGCAGTAAGACAGGGCGAGGAGCTTTCTTT
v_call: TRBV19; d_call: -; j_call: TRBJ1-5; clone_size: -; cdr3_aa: CASSPTGREPQHF; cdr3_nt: TGTGCCAGTAGTCCGACCGGGAGAGAGCCCCAGCATTTT
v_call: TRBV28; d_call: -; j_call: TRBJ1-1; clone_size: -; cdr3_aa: CASSLFSVGAFF; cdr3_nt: TGTGCCAGCAGTTTATTTTCGGTTGGAGCTTTCTTT
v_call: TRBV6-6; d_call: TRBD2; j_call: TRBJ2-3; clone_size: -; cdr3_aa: CASSSLAAGNTQYF; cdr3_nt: TGTGCCAGCAGTTCACTAGCGGCTGGGAATACGCAGTATTTT
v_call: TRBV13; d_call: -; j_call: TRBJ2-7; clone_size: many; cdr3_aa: CASSPTGNYEQYF; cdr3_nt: TGTGCCAGCAGCCCGACAGGTAACTACGAGCAGTACTTC
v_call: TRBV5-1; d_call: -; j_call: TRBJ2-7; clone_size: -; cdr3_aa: CASSLLVSYEQYF; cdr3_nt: TGCGCCAGCAGCTTGTTGGTCAGCTACGAGCAGTACTTC
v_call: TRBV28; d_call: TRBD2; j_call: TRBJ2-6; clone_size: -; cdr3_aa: CASRTSGLFSGANVLTF; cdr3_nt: TGTGCCAGCAGGACTAGCGGGTTATTCTCTGGGGCCAACGTCCTGACTTTC
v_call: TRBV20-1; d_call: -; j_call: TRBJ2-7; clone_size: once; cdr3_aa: CSARSGYEQYF; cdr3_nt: TGCAGTGCTAGAAGCGGCTACGAGCAGTACTTC
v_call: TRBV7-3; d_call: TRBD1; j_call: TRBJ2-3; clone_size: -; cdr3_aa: CASSLTRDSLDTQYF; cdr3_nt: TGTGCCAGCAGCTTAACAAGGGACAGTTTAGATACGCAGTATTTT
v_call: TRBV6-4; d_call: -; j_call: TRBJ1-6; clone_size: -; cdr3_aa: CASRAGQLYNSPLHF; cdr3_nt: TGTGCCAGCAGGGCAGGACAGCTGTATAATTCACCCCTCCACTTT
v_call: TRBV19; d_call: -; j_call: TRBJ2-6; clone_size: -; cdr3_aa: CASSISIRGANVLTF; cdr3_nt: TGTGCCAGTAGTATTAGTATTCGGGGGGCCAACGTCCTGACTTTC
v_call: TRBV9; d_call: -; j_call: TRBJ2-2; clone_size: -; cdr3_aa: CASTFLLEPNTGELFF; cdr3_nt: TGTGCCAGCACCTTCCTACTAGAGCCGAACACCGGGGAGCTGTTTTTT
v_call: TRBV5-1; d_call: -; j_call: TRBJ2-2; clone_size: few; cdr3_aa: CASSPGQNTGELFF; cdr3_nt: TGCGCCAGCAGCCCGGGACAAAACACCGGGGAGCTGTTTTTT
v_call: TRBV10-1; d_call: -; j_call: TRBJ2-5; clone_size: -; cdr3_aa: CASSNGGSEETQYF; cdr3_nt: TGCGCCAGCAGTAATGGCGGATCAGAAGAGACCCAGTACTTC
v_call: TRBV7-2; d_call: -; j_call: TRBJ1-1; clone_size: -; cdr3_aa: CASSGQANTEAFF; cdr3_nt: TGTGCCAGCAGCGGACAAGCGAACACTGAAGCTTTCTTT
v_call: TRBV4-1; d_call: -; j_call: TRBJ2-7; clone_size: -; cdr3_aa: CASSQGPSGVNSYEQYF; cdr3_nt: TGCGCCAGCAGCCAAGGACCTTCTGGAGTGAACTCCTACGAGCAGTACTTC
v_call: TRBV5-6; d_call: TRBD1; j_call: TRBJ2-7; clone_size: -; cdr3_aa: CASSWTGSEQYF; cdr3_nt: TGTGCCAGCAGCTGGACAGGGAGCGAGCAGTACTTC
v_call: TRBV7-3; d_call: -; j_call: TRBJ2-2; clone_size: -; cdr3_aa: CASSFGRGTGELFF; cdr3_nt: TGTGCCAGCAGCTTCGGTCGGGGCACCGGGGAGCTGTTTTTT
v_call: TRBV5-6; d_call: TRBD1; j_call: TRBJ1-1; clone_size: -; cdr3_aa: CASSLRGGAYITEAFF; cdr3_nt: TGTGCCAGCAGCTTGCGAGGGGGCGCCTATATCACTGAAGCTTTCTTT
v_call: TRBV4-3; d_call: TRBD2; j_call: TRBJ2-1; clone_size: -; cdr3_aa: CASSQGGGGRWNEQFF; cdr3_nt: TGCGCCAGCAGCCAAGGTGGCGGGGGGCGGTGGAATGAGCAGTTCTTC
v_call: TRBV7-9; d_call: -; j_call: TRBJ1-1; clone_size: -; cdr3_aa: CASSLVRGLNTEAFF; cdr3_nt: TGTGCCAGCAGCTTAGTGCGGGGTTTGAACACTGAAGCTTTCTTT
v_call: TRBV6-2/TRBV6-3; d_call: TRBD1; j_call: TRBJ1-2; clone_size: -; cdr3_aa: CASSYKGQNYGYTF; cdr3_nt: TGTGCCAGCAGTTACAAGGGACAGAACTATGGCTACACCTTC
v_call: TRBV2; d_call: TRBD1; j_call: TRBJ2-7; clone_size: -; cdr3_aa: CASSRDRETYEQYF; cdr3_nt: TGTGCCAGCAGCCGGGACAGGGAGACCTACGAGCAGTACTTC